This T cell receptor (beta chain) derives from a study of T cell responses to AZD1222 COVID-19 vaccine. Notes on the study in general: No day 14 peak samples; only post-peak repertoires were characterized. Baseline seropositivity characterized only a handful of AZD1222 recipients.

TCRdb's copy holds only in-frame clones and misses some; the assay was immunoSEQ multiplex PCR. Counted here are some 120,000 clones, around 82% occurring once; the ten biggest clones make up around 9.9%. A note on this clone: The antigen is not known.

The CDR3 runs 16 residues. Germline V gives CDR1 SEHNR, CDR2 FQNEAQ (reference sequence). The V and J ends lost 5 bases and 6 bases, in that order; junction bases with no gene match: 11. Sequencing used peripheral blood, obtained on day 0 of AZD1222 vaccination. The sequence came from an adult in good health. The chain joins TRBV7-9 to TRBJ2-7; 12 bases are shared with TRBD2. The CDR3 DNA reads TGTGCCAGCAGCAATGCCGGACTAGCGGGATCTCTCGAGCAGTACTTC. Protein product: CASSNAGLAGSLEQYF.